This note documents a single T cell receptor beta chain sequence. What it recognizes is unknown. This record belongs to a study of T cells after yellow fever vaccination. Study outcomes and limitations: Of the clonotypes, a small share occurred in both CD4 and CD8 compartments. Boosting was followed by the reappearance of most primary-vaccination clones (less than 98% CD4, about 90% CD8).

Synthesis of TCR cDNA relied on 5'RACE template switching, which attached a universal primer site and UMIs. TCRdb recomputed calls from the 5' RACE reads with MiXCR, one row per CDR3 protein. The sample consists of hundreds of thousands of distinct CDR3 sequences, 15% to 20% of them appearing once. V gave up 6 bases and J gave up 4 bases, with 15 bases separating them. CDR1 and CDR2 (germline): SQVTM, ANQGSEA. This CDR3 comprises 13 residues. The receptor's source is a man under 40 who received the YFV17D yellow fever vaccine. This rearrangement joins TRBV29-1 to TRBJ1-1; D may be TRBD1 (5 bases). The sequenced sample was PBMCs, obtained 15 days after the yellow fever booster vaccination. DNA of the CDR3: TGCAGCGTGGACGCAGGGTTTGGCACTGAAGCTTTCTTT. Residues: CSVDAGFGTEAFF.